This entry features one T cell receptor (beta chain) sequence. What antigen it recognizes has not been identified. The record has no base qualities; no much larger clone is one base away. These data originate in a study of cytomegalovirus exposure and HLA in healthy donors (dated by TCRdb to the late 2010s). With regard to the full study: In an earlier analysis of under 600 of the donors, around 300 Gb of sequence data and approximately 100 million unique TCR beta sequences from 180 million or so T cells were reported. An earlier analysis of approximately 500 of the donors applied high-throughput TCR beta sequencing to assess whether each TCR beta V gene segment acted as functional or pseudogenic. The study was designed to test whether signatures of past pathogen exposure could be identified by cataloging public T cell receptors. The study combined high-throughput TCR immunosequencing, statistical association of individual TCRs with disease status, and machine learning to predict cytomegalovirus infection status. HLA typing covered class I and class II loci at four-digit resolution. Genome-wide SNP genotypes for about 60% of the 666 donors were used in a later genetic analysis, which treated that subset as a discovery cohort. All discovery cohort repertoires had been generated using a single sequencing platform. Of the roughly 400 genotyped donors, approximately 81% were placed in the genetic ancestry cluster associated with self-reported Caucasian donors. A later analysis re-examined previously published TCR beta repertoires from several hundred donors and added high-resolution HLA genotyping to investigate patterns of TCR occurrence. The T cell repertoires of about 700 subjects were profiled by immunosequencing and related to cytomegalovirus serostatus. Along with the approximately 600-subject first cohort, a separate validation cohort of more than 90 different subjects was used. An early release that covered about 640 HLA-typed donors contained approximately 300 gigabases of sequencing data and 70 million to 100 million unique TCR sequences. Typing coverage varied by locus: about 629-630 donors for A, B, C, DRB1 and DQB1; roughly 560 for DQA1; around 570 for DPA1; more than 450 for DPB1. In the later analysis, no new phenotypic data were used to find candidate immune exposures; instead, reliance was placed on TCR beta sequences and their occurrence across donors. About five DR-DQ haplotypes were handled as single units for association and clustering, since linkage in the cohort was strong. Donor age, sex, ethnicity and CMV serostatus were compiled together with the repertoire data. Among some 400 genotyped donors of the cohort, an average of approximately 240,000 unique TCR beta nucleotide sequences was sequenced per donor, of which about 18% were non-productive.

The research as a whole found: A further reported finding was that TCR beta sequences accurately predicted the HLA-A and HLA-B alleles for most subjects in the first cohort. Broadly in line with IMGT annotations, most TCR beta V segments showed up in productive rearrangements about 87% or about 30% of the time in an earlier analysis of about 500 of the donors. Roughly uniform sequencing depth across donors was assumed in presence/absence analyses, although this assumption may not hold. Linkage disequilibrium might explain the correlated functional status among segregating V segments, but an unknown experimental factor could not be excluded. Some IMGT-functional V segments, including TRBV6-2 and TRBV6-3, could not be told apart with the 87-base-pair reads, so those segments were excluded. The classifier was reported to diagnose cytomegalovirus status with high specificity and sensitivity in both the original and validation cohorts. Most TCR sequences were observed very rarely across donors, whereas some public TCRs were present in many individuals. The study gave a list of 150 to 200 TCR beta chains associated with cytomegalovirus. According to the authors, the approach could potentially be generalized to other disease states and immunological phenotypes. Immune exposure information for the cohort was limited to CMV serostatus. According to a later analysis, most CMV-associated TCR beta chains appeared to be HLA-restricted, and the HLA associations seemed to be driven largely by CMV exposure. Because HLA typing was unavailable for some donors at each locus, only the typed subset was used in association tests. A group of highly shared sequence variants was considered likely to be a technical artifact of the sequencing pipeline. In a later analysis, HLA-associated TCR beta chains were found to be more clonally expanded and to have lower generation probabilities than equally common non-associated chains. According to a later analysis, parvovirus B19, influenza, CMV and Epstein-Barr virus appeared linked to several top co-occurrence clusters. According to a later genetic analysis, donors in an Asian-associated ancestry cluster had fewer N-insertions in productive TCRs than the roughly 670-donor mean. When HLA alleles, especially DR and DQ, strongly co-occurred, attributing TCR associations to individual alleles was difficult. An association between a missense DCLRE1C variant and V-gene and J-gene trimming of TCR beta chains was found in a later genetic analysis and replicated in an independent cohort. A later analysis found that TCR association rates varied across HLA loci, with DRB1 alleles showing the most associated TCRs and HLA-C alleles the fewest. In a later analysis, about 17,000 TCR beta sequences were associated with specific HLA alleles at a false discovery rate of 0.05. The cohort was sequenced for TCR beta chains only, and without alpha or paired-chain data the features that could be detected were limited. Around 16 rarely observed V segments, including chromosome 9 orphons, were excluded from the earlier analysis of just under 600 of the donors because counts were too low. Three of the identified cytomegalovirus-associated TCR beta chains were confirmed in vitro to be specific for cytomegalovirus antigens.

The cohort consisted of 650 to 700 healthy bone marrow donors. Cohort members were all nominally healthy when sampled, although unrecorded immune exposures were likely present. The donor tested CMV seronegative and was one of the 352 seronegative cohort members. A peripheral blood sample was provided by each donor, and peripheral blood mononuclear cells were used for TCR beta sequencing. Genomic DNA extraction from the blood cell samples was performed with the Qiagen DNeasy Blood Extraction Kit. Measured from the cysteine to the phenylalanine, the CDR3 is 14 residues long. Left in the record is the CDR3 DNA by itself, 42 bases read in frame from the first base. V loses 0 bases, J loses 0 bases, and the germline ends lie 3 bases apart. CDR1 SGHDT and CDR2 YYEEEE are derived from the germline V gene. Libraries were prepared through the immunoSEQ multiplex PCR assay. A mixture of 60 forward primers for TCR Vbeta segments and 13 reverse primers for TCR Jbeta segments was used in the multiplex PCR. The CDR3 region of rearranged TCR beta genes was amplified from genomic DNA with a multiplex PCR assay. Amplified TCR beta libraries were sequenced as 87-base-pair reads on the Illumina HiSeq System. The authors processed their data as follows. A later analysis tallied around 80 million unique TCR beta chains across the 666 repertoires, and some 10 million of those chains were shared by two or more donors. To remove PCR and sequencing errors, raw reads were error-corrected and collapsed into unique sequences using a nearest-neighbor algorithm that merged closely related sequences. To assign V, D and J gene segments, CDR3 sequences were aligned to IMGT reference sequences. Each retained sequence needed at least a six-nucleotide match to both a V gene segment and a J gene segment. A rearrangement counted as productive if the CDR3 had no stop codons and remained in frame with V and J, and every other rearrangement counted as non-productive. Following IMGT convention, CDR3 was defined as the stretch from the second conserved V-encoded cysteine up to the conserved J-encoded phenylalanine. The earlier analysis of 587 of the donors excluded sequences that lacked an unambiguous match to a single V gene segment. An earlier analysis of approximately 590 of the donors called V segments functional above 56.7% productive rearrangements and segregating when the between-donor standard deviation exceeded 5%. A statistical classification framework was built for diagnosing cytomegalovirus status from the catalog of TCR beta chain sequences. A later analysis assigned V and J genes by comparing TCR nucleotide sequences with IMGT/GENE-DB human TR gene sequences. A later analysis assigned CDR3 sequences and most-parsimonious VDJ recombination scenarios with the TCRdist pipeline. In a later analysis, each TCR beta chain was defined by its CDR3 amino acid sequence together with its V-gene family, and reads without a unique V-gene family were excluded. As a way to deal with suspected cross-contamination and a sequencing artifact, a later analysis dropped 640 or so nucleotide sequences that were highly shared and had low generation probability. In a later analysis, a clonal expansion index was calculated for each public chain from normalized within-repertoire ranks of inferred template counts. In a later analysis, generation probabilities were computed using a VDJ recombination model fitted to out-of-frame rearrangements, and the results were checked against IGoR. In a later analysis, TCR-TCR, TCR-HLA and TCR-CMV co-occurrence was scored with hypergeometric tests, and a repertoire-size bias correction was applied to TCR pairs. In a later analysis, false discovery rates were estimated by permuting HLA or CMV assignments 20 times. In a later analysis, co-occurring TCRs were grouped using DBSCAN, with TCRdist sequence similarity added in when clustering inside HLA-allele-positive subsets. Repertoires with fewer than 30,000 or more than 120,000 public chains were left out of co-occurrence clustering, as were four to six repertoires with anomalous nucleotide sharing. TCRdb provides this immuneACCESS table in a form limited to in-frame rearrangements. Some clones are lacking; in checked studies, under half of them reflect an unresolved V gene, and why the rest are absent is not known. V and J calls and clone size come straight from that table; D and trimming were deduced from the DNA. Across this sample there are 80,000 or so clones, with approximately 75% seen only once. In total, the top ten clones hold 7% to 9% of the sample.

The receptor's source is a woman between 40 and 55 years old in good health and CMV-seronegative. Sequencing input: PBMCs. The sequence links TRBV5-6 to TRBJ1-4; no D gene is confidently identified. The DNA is TGTGCCAGCAGCTTGGCCGCAACTAATGAAAAACTGTTTTTT. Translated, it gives CASSLAATNEKLFF.